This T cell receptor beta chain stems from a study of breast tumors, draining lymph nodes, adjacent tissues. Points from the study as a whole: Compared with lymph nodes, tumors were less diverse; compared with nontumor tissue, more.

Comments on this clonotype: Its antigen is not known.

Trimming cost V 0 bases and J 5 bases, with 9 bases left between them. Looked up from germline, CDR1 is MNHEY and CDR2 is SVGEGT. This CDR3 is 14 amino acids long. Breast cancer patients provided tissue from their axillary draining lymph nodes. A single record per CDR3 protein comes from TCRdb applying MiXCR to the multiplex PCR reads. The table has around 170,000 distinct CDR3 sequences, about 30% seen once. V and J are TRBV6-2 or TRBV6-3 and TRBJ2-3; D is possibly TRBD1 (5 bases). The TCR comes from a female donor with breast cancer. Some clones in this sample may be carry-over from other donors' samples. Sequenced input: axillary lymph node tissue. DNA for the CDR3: TGTGCCAGCAGTTACTCGGGGCTAGGAGATACGCAGTATTTT. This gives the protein CASSYSGLGDTQYF.